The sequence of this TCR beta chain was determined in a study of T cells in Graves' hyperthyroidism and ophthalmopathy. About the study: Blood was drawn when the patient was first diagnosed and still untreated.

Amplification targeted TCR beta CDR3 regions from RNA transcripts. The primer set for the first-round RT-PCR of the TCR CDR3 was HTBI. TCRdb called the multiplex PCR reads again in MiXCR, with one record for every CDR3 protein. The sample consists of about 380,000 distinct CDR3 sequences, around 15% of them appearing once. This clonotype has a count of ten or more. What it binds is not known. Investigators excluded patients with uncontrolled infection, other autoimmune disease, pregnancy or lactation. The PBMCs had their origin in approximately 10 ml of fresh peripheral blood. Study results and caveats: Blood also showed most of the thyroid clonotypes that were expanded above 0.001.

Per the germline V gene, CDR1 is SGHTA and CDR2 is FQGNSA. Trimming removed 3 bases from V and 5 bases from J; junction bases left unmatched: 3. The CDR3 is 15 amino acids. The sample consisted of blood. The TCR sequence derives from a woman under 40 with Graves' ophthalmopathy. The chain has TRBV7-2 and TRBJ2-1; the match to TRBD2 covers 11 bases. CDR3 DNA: TGTGCCAGCAGCTTTAGCGGGGGGGCCGACAATGAGCAGTTCTTC. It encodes CASSFSGGADNEQFF.